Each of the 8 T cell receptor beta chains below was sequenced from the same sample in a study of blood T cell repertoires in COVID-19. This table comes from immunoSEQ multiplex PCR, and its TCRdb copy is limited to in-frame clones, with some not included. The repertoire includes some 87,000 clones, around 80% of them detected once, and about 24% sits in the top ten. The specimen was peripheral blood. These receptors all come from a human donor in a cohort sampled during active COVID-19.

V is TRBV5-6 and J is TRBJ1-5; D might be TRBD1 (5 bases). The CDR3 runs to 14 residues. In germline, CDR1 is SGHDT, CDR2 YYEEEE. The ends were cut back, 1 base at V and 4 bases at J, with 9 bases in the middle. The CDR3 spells CASSLRGVNQPQHF. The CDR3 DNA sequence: TGTGCCAGCAGCTTGAGGGGCGTAAATCAGCCCCAGCATTTT.

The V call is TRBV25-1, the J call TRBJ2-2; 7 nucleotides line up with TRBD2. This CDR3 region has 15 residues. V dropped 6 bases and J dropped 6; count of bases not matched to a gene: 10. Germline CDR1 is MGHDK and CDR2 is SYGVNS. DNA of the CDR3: TGTGCCAGCAGGGTCGGGGTAGCGGGTTCCGGGGAGCTGTTTTTT. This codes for CASRVGVAGSGELFF. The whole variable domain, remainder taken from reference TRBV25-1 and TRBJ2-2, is EADIYQTPRYLVIGTGKKITLECSQTMGHDKMYWYQQDPGMELHLIHYSYGVNSTEKGDLSSESTVSRIRTEHFPLTLESARPSHTSQYLCASRVGVAGSGELFFGEGSRLTVL.

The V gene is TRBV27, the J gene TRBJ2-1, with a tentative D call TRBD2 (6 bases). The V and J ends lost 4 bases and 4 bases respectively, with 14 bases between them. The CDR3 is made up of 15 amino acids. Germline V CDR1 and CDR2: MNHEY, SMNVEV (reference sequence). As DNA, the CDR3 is TGTGCCAGCAGTTGGGTGGAGGGAGGTTACAATGAGCAGTTCTTC. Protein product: CASSWVEGGYNEQFF.

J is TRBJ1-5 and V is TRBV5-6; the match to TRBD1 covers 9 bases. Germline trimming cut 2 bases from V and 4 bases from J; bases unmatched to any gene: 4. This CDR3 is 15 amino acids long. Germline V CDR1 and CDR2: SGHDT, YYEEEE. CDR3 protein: CASSLGQGLNQPQHF. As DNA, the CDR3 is TGTGCCAGCAGCTTAGGACAGGGGCTTAATCAGCCCCAGCATTTT.

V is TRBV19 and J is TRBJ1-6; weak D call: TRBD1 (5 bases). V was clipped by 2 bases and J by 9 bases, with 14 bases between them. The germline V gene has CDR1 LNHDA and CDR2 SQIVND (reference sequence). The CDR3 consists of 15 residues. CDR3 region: CASSIMGPGGSPLHF. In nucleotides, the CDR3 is TGTGCCAGTAGTATAATGGGACCGGGGGGTTCACCCCTCCACTTT.

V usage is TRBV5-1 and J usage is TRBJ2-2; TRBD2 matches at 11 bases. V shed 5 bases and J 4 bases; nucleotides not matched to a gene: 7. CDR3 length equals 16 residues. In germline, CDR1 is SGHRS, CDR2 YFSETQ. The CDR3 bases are TGCGCCAGCAGTCCTCTAGCGGGAGGAACCACCGGGGAGCTGTTTTTT. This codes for CASSPLAGGTTGELFF.

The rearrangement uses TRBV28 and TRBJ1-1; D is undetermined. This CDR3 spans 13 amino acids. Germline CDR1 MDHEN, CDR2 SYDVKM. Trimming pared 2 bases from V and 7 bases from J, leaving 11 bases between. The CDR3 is CASSLKPMREAFF. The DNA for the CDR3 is TGTGCCAGCAGTTTAAAGCCGATGCGTGAAGCTTTCTTT.

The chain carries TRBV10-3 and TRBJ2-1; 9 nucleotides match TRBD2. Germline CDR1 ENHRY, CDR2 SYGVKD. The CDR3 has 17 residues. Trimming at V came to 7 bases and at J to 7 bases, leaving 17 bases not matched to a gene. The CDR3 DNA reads TGTGCCATCACCCCGGGACTAGCCCATCCTAGCGGTAATGAGCAGTTCTTC. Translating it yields CAITPGLAHPSGNEQFF.